This T cell receptor (beta chain) was found in a study of monozygotic twins with inflammatory bowel disease. Generation of cDNA took place in eight separate reactions per sample. Two nested PCRs, of around 16 and 10 cycles, processed TCRalpha and TCRbeta cDNA. After re-calling the 5' RACE reads, TCRdb lists one entry per CDR3 protein, DNA absent. The sample table includes fewer than 550,000 distinct CDR3 sequences. The study's findings and limits: The analysis yielded no support for one strong signal or clonotype associated with IBD. Clonotypes shared with others were fewer in IBD patients than in healthy twins, especially with disease activity.

Worth noting for this clonotype: As yet, its antigen is unknown.

The CDR3 spans 11 residues. In germline, CDR1 is SGHRS, CDR2 YFSETQ. The sequencing input was blood. V usage is TRBV5-1 and J usage is TRBJ2-4. The receptor was isolated from a human donor with ulcerative colitis or Crohn's disease, or a healthy co-twin of an affected twin (not recorded which). The CDR3 sequence is CASSLQNIQYF. Looking up the rest from reference TRBV5-1 and TRBJ2-4 gives the full variable domain: KAGVTQTPRYLIKTRGQQVTLSCSPISGHRSVSWYQQTPGQGLQFLFEYFSETQRNKGNFPGRFSGRQFSNSRSEMNVSTLELGDSALYLCASSLQNIQYFGAGTRLSVL.